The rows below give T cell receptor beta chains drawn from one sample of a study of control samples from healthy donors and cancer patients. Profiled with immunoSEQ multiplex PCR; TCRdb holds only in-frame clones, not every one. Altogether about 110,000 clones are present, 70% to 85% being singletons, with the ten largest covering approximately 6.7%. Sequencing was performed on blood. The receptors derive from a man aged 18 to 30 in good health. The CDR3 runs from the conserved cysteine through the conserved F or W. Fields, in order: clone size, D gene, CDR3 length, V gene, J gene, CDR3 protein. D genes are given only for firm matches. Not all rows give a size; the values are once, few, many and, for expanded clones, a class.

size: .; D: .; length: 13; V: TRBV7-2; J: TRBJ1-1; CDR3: CASSQGQNTEAFF
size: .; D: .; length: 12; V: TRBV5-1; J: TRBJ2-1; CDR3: CASSVSYNEQFF
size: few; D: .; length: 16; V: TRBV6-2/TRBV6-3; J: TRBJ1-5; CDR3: CASSYSGWEEWQPQHF
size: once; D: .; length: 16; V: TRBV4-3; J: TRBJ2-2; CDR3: CASSQDRRGAGGELFF
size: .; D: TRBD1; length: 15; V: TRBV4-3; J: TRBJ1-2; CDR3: CASSQEGRGYYGYTF
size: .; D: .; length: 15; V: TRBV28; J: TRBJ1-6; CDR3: CASSLLQGYNSPLHF
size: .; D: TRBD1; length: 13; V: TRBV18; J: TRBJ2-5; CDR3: CASSPGDRGPQYF
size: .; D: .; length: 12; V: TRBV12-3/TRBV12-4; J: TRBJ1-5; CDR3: CASTRAGQPQHF
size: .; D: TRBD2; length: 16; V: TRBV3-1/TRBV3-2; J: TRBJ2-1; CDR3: CASSHHVAGGLNEQFF
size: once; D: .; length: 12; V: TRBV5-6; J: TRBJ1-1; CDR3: CASSLWETEAFF
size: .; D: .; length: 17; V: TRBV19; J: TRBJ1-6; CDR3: CASMNLRGRAYNSPLHF
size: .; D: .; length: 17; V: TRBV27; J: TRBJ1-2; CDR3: CASSLLGPVGGDYGYTF
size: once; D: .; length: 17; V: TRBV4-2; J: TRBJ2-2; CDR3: CASSRSLGTSNTGELFF
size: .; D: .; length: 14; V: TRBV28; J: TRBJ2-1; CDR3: CASSPPLGYNEQFF
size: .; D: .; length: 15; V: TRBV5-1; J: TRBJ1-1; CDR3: CASSLEPGLNTEAFF
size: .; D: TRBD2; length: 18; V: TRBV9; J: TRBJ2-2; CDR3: CASSVVTSGGRGTGELFF
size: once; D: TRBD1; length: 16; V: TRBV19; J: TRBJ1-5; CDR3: CASSVDRGIANQPQHF
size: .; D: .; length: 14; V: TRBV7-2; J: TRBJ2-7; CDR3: CASSLATVTYEQYF
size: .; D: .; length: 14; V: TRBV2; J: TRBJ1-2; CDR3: CASSRDIQTHGYTF
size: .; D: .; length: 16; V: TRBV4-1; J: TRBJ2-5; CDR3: CASSQSGRIFLETQYF
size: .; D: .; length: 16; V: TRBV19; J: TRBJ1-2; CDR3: CAGKFRHRDIYSGYTF
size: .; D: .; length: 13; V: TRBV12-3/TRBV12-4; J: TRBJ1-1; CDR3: CASSFGRKTEAFF
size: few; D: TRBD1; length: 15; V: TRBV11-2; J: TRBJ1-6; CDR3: CASSPTGGYNSPLHF
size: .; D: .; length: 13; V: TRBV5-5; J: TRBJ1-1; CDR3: CASSRGANTEAFF
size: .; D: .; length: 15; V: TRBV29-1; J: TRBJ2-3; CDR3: CSVEDGGPNTDTQYF
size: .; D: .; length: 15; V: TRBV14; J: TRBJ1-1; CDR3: CASSQENALNTEAFF
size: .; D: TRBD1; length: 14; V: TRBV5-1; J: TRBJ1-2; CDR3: CASSRDSSNYGYTF
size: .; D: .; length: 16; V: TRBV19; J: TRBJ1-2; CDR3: CASSIVPGSPNYGYTF
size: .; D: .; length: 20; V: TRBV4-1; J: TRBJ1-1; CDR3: CASSPLKQGVSGRADTEAFF
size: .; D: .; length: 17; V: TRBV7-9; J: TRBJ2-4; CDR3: CASSPPYDRRGKNIQYF
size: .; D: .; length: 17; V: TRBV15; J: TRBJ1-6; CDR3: CATSVRPRGSYNSPLHF
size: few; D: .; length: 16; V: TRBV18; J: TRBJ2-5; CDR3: CASSPPGRVIQETQYF
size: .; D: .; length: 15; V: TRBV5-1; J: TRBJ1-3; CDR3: CASSLDTGSGNTIYF
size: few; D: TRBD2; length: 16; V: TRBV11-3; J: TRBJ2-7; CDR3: CASSFHLGGGSYEQYF
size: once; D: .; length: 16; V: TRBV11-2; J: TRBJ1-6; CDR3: CASSLGQGGLGSPLHF
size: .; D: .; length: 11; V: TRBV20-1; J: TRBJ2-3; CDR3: CSGRDFYTQYF
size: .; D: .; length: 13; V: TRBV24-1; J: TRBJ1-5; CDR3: CATSDLDQEPQHF
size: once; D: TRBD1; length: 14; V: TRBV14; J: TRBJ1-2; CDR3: CASSPDRDPYGYTF
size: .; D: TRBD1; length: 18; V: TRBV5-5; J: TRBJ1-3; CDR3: CASSWTTIQGTPGNTIYF
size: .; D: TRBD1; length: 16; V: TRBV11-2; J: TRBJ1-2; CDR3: CASSPLRQGTNYGYTF
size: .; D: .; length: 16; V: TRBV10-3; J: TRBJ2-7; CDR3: CAISESWGRGLYEQYF
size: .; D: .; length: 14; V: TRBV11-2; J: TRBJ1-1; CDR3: CASSLGPGRTEAFF
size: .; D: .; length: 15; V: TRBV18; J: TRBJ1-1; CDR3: CASSPTTGGRTEAFF
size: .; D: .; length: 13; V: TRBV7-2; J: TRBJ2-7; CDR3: CASSLALSYEQYF
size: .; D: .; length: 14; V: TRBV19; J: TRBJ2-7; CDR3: CASSITVVGYEQYF
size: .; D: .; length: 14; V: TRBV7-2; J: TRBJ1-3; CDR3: CASSRGGEGNTIYF
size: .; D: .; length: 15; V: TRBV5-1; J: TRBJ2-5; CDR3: CASSSTVSYQETQYF
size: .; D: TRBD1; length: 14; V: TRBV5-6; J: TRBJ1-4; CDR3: CASSPGTGAGKLFF
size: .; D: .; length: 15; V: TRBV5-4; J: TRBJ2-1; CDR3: CASSSQAFRGNEQFF
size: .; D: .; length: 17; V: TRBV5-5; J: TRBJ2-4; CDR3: CASSLAGGQYQPLVQYF
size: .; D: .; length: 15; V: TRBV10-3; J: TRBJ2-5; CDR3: CAISPFVAPFETQYF
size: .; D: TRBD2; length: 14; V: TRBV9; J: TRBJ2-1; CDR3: CASSPGGTYNEQFF
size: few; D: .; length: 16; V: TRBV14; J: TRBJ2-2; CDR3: CASSRNVGTNTGELFF